Detailed here is one T cell receptor beta chain. Authors' methods: Amplification of reference gene primers was used by the study to estimate nucleated cell counts. Profiled with immunoSEQ multiplex PCR; TCRdb holds only in-frame clones, not every one. V, J and clone size are those of that table, while D and trimming were read from the DNA. Of about 78,000 clones in the sample, over 75% were seen once. This entry belongs to a study of blood T cell repertoires in COVID-19. Study details: There were acute and convalescent COVID-19 samples, and they came from the United States, Italy and Spain. The analysed material was cDNA or gDNA that came from T cells, B-cell-depleted T cells, or PBMCs.

Trimming removed 4 bases at V and 0 bases at J, with 21 bases between. The CDR3 extends over 19 amino acids. Germline CDR1 LNHDA, CDR2 SQIVND (reference sequence). The chain combines TRBV19 with TRBJ2-2, with D possibly TRBD2 on 5 matching bases. The TCR was taken from an elderly woman with acute or convalescent COVID-19. The sequenced sample was peripheral blood. The chain's CDR3 is CASSTDFNLRASNTGELFF. The CDR3 coding sequence is TGTGCCAGTAGTACCGACTTTAATTTGCGGGCCTCGAACACCGGGGAGCTGTTTTTT.